Sequencing of this T cell receptor (beta chain) was carried out in a study of blood T cells in healthy people across ages. This clonotype has only a few counts. A second PCR of roughly 6 to 12 cycles used a sample-barcoded 5' primer and a J-beta primer mix. Each cDNA molecule, via a template-switch adaptor with 12 random nucleotides, was tagged. TCRdb ran MiXCR on the 5' RACE reads and lists one entry per CDR3 protein. The data hold about 720,000 distinct CDR3 sequences, with about a fifth observed a single time. The sequence was obtained from an older man in good health. Sequenced sample: blood.

The CDR3 spells CSVDVSGSMNEQFF. The CDR3 DNA sequence: TGCAGCGTTGACGTCTCAGGGTCGATGAATGAGCAGTTCTTC. The J gene is TRBJ2-1, the V gene TRBV29-1; D possibly corresponds to TRBD1 (5 bases). Deletions cut 3 bases from V and 7 bases from J, with 16 bases between. This CDR3 region has 14 residues. Germline CDR1 is SQVTM and CDR2 is ANQGSEA.